The rows below give T cell receptor beta chains drawn from one sample of a study of T cell changes during pregnancy in multiple sclerosis. Produced via immunoSEQ multiplex PCR; TCRdb's table is partial and in-frame only. The profile shows tens of thousands of clones, around 90% of them singletons. The sequenced sample was CD8+ T cells from peripheral blood mononuclear cells, obtained before pregnancy. All receptors come from a female donor with multiple sclerosis, enrolled in a pregnancy study. Each CDR3 is given with its conserved first and last residue. Each record gives: clone size, J gene, V gene, D gene, CDR3 protein, CDR3 DNA. A D gene is named only where the DNA matches it firmly. Clone size, where shown, is once, few, many, or a class for clones that have expanded.

size: once; J: TRBJ2-1; V: TRBV6-1; D: TRBD2; CDR3: CASRASGRNEQFF; DNA: TGTGCCAGCAGGGCTAGCGGGAGGAATGAGCAGTTCTTC
size: NA; J: TRBJ1-1; V: TRBV6-6; D: NA; CDR3: CASSWETEAFF; DNA: TGTGCCAGCAGTTGGGAGACTGAAGCTTTCTTT
size: once; J: TRBJ2-2; V: TRBV4-1; D: NA; CDR3: CASSQGDTHTGELFF; DNA: TGCGCCAGCAGCCAAGGGGACACCCACACCGGGGAGCTGTTTTTT
size: few; J: TRBJ1-1; V: TRBV27; D: NA; CDR3: CASSLRGNTEAFF; DNA: TGTGCCAGCAGTTTACGGGGGAACACTGAAGCTTTCTTT
size: NA; J: TRBJ1-5; V: TRBV28; D: NA; CDR3: CASTEDPGNQPQHF; DNA: TGTGCCAGCACCGAGGATCCCGGCAATCAGCCCCAGCATTTT
size: NA; J: TRBJ1-5; V: TRBV4-3; D: TRBD1; CDR3: CASSQDWTGVQPQHF; DNA: TGCGCCAGCAGCCAAGATTGGACAGGGGTTCAGCCCCAGCATTTT
size: NA; J: TRBJ1-2; V: TRBV7-2; D: TRBD1; CDR3: CASSPDPGTGHGYTF; DNA: TGTGCCAGCAGCCCAGACCCCGGGACAGGGCATGGCTACACCTTC
size: NA; J: TRBJ1-1; V: TRBV7-9; D: NA; CDR3: CASSPPLGGTEAFF; DNA: TGTGCCAGCAGCCCCCCCCTAGGGGGCACTGAAGCTTTCTTT
size: NA; J: TRBJ1-4; V: TRBV6-1; D: TRBD1; CDR3: CASRGTGGGGEKLFF; DNA: TGTGCCAGCAGGGGGACAGGGGGCGGGGGTGAAAAACTGTTTTTT
size: NA; J: TRBJ1-2; V: TRBV6-1; D: NA; CDR3: CASSELQRYGYTF; DNA: TGTGCCAGCAGTGAATTACAGAGATATGGCTACACCTTC
size: NA; J: TRBJ2-1; V: TRBV28; D: TRBD2; CDR3: CASSPNLAVYNEQFF; DNA: TGTGCCAGCAGTCCTAACCTAGCGGTTTACAATGAGCAGTTCTTC
size: NA; J: TRBJ2-1; V: TRBV15; D: NA; CDR3: CATSKLEVGQFF; DNA: TGTGCCACCAGCAAATTAGAGGTCGGGCAGTTCTTC
size: NA; J: TRBJ2-7; V: TRBV7-2; D: NA; CDR3: CASSFGVSSYEQYF; DNA: TGTGCCAGCAGCTTCGGGGTCAGCTCCTACGAGCAGTACTTC
size: NA; J: TRBJ2-7; V: TRBV11-2; D: TRBD2; CDR3: CASSETSGLEQYF; DNA: TGTGCCAGCAGCGAGACTAGCGGTTTAGAGCAGTACTTC
size: NA; J: TRBJ1-2; V: TRBV19; D: NA; CDR3: CAGHDSIYGYTF; DNA: TGTGCCGGTCACGATAGTATCTATGGCTACACCTTC
size: NA; J: TRBJ2-1; V: TRBV5-4; D: TRBD2; CDR3: CASVSTGTSGSSYNEQFF; DNA: TGTGCCAGCGTCTCCACCGGGACTAGCGGATCCTCCTACAATGAGCAGTTCTTC
size: NA; J: TRBJ2-5; V: TRBV4-1; D: TRBD2; CDR3: CASSQEGGSGQETQYF; DNA: TGCGCCAGCAGCCAAGAGGGGGGGAGTGGCCAAGAGACCCAGTACTTC
size: NA; J: TRBJ2-4; V: TRBV5-6; D: NA; CDR3: CASSLRAGVAKNIQYF; DNA: TGTGCCAGCAGCTTGAGGGCAGGGGTAGCCAAAAACATTCAGTACTTC
size: NA; J: TRBJ1-5; V: TRBV12-5; D: NA; CDR3: CASGLQQGGREPQHF; DNA: TGTGCTAGTGGTTTGCAGCAGGGTGGCCGGGAGCCCCAGCATTTT
size: NA; J: TRBJ2-7; V: TRBV5-5; D: NA; CDR3: CASSFSRQIYEQYF; DNA: TGTGCCAGCAGCTTTAGCAGACAGATCTACGAGCAGTACTTC
size: NA; J: TRBJ2-5; V: TRBV6-1; D: TRBD2; CDR3: CASSKLAGGEETQYF; DNA: TGTGCCAGCAGTAAGCTAGCGGGGGGCGAGGAGACCCAGTACTTC
size: NA; J: TRBJ2-1; V: TRBV6-4; D: NA; CDR3: CASSALSSSSYNEQFF; DNA: TGTGCCAGCAGTGCCCTCTCGTCGAGCTCCTACAATGAGCAGTTCTTC
size: NA; J: TRBJ2-5; V: TRBV7-7; D: TRBD2; CDR3: CASSLNSGSYETQYF; DNA: TGTGCTAGCAGCTTAAATAGCGGGAGCTATGAGACCCAGTACTTC
size: NA; J: TRBJ2-1; V: TRBV7-7; D: TRBD1; CDR3: CASSLGQGGFQFF; DNA: TGTGCTAGCAGCTTAGGACAGGGTGGTTTTCAGTTCTTC
size: NA; J: TRBJ2-7; V: TRBV29-1; D: NA; CDR3: CSVEGVVGTGGEWQYF; DNA: TGCAGTGTTGAGGGGGTTGTAGGGACTGGCGGGGAGTGGCAGTACTTC
size: NA; J: TRBJ2-7; V: TRBV27; D: NA; CDR3: CASSMTTARGYDEQYF; DNA: TGTGCCAGCAGTATGACTACAGCCAGGGGCTACGACGAGCAGTACTTC
size: NA; J: TRBJ1-1; V: TRBV25-1; D: NA; CDR3: CASSEYGAEAFF; DNA: TGTGCCAGCAGTGAATACGGAGCTGAAGCTTTCTTT
size: NA; J: TRBJ2-1; V: TRBV7-6; D: TRBD2; CDR3: CASSLATGTREIDEQFF; DNA: TGTGCCAGCAGCTTAGCTACCGGGACTAGGGAGATCGATGAGCAGTTCTTC
size: NA; J: TRBJ2-1; V: TRBV9; D: TRBD2; CDR3: CASSVKPFAGGGNEQFF; DNA: TGTGCCAGCAGCGTCAAACCTTTTGCGGGAGGCGGCAATGAGCAGTTCTTC
size: NA; J: TRBJ1-5; V: TRBV4-1; D: NA; CDR3: CASSQVPGQPQHF; DNA: TGCGCCAGCAGCCAAGTACCCGGGCAGCCCCAGCATTTT
size: NA; J: TRBJ2-5; V: TRBV4-1; D: NA; CDR3: CASSQGWGPDQETQYF; DNA: TGCGCCAGCAGCCAAGGGTGGGGCCCCGACCAAGAGACCCAGTACTTC
size: NA; J: TRBJ1-2; V: TRBV29-1; D: TRBD1; CDR3: CSVETPDRVNYGYTF; DNA: TGCAGCGTTGAAACTCCGGACAGGGTTAACTATGGCTACACCTTC
size: NA; J: TRBJ2-1; V: TRBV6-5; D: NA; CDR3: CASSIASSSYNEQFF; DNA: TGTGCCAGCAGTATAGCGAGCAGCTCCTACAATGAGCAGTTCTTC
size: once; J: TRBJ2-7; V: TRBV13; D: TRBD2; CDR3: CASSHSGRTGEQYF; DNA: TGTGCCAGCAGCCATAGCGGGAGGACAGGAGAGCAGTACTTC
size: NA; J: TRBJ2-1; V: TRBV13; D: TRBD1; CDR3: CASSYTGQNLNEQFF; DNA: TGTGCCAGCAGCTATACGGGACAGAATCTCAATGAGCAGTTCTTC
size: NA; J: TRBJ2-1; V: TRBV6-5; D: TRBD2; CDR3: CASSQLAGGNNEQFF; DNA: TGTGCCAGCAGTCAACTAGCGGGAGGGAACAATGAGCAGTTCTTC
size: NA; J: TRBJ2-7; V: TRBV11-3; D: NA; CDR3: CASSLGATYEQYF; DNA: TGTGCCAGCAGCTTAGGGGCAACTTACGAGCAGTACTTC